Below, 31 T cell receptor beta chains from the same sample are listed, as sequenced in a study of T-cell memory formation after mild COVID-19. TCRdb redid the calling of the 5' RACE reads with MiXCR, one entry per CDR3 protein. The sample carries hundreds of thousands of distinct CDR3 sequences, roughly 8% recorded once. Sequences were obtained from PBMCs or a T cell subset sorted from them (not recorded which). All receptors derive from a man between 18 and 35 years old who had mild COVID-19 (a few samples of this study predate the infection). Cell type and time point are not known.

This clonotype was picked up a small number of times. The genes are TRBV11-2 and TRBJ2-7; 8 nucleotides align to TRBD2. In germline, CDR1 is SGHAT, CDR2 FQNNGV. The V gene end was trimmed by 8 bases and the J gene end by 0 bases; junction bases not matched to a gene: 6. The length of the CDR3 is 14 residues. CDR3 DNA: TGTGCCAGCTCTAGGGGGACTAGCTCCTACGAGCAGTACTTC. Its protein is CASSRGTSSYEQYF.

CDR3 DNA sequence: TGCAGTGCTAGAGATACGAGCCAGAATTTTCGAGCCCAGCATTTT. Amino acids: CSARDTSQNFRAQHF. J is TRBJ1-5 and V is TRBV20-1; D is uncertain. Germline loops: CDR1 DFQATT, CDR2 SNEGSKA (reference sequence). The V and J ends lost 0 bases and 11 bases respectively, with 20 bases between them. This CDR3 comprises 15 residues.

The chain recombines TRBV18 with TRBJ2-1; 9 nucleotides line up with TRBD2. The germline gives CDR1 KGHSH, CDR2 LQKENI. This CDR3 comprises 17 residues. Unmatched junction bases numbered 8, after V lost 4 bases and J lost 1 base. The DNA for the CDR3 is TGTGCCAGCTCACGACAAGGGACTAGCAGATCCTACAATGAGCAGTTCTTC. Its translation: CASSRQGTSRSYNEQFF. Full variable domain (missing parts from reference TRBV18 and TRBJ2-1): NAGVMQNPRHLVRRRGQEARLRCSPMKGHSHVYWYRQLPEEGLKFMVYLQKENIIDESGMPKERFSAEFPKEGPSILRIQQVVRGDSAAYFCASSRQGTSRSYNEQFFGPGTRLTVL.

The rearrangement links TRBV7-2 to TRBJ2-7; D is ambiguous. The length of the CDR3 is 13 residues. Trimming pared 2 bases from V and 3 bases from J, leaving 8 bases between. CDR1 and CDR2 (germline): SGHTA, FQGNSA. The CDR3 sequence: CASSLSQYYEQYF. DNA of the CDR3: TGTGCCAGCAGCTTATCACAGTACTACGAGCAGTACTTC.

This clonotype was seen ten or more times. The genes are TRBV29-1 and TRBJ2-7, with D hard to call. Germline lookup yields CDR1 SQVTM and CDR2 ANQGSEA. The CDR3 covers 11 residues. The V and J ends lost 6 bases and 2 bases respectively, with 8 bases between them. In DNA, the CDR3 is TGCAGCGTGGGGAACACCTACGAGCAGTACTTC. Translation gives CSVGNTYEQYF.

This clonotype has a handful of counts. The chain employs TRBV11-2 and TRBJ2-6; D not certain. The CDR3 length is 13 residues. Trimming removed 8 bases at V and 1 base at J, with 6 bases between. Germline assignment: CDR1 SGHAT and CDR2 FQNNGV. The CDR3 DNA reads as TGTGCCAGCGCCGGGTCTGGGGCCAACGTCCTGACTTTC. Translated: CASAGSGANVLTF.

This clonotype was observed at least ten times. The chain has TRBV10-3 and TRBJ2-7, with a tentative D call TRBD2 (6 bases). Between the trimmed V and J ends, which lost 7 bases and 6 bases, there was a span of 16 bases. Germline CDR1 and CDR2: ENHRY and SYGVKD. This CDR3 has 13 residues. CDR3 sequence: CAINRLGMFEQYV. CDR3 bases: TGTGCCATCAACCGACTAGGAATGTTCGAGCAGTACGTC.

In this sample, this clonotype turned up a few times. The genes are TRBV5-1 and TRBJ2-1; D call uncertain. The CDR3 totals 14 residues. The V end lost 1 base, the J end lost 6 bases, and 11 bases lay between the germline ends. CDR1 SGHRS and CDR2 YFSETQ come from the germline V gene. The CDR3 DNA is TGCGCCAGCAGCTTGCCCGGGCCTCTCAATGAGCAGTTCTTC. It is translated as CASSLPGPLNEQFF. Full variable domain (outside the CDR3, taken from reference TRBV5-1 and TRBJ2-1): KAGVTQTPRYLIKTRGQQVTLSCSPISGHRSVSWYQQTPGQGLQFLFEYFSETQRNKGNFPGRFSGRQFSNSRSEMNVSTLELGDSALYLCASSLPGPLNEQFFGPGTRLTVL.

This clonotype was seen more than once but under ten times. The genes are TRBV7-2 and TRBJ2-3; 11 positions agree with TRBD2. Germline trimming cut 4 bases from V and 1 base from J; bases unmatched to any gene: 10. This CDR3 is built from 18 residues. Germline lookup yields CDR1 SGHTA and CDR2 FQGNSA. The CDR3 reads CASSSNVLAGGRTDTQYF. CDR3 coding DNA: TGTGCCAGCAGCTCCAATGTCCTAGCGGGGGGTCGCACAGATACGCAGTATTTT.

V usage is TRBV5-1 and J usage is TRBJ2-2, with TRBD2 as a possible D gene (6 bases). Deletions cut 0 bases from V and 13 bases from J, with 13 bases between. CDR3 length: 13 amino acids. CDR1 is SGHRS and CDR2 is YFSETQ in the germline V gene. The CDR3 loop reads CASSLEEGSRLFF. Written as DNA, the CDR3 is TGCGCCAGCAGCTTGGAGGAGGGCAGTAGGCTGTTTTTT. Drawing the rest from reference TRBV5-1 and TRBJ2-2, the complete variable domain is KAGVTQTPRYLIKTRGQQVTLSCSPISGHRSVSWYQQTPGQGLQFLFEYFSETQRNKGNFPGRFSGRQFSNSRSEMNVSTLELGDSALYLCASSLEEGSRLFFGEGSRLTVL.

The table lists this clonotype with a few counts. For the CDR3, the DNA is TGTGCCAGCAGCTCCCCCTCGGGAGCGGGGGGGCATAATGAGCAGTTCTTC. This sequence encodes CASSSPSGAGGHNEQFF. V usage is TRBV7-3 and J usage is TRBJ2-1; 10 bases line up with TRBD2. The CDR3 has 17 amino acids. V shed 4 bases and J 7 bases; nucleotides not matched to a gene: 13. In germline, CDR1 is SGHTA, CDR2 FQGTGA.

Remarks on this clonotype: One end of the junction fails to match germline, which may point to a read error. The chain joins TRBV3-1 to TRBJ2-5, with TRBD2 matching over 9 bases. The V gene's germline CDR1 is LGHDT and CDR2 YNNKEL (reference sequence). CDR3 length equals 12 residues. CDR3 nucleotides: TGTGCCAGCAGCCTTAGCGGGGGACCCCCGGACTTC. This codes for CASSLSGGPPDF.

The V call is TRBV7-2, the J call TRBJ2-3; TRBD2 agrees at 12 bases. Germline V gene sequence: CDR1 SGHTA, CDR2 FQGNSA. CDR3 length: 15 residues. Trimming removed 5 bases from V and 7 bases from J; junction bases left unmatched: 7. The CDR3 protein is CASSLSSGGANTQYF. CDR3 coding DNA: TGTGCCAGCAGCCTATCTAGCGGGGGGGCGAATACGCAGTATTTT.

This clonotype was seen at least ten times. In DNA form, the CDR3 reads TGTGCCAGCTCACAACAGACAGGGAGATACGAGCAGTACTTC. Residues: CASSQQTGRYEQYF. V and J are TRBV18 and TRBJ2-7, with 7 positions matching TRBD1. CDR1 and CDR2 from the germline V gene are KGHSH and LQKENI. The CDR3 extends over 14 amino acids. V lost 4 bases, J lost 4 bases, and 7 bases stayed unmatched.

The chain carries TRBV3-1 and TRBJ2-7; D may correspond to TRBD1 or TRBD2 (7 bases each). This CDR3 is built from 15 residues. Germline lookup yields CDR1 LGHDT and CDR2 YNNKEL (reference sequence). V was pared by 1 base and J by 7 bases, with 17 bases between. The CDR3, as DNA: TGTGCCAGCAGCCAAGCCCCAGGGGGGGCGGAGGAGCAGTACGTC. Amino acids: CASSQAPGGAEEQYV.

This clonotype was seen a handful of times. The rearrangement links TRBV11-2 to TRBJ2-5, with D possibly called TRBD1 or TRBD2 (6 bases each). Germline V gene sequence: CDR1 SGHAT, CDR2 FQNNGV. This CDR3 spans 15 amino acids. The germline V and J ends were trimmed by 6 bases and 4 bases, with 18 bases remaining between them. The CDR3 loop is CASSNQEGGGETQYF. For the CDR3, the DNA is TGTGCCAGCAGTAACCAGGAGGGGGGCGGAGAGACCCAGTACTTC.

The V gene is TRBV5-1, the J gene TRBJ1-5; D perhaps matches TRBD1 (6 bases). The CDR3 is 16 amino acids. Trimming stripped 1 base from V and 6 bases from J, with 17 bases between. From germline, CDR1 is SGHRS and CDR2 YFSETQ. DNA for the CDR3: TGCGCCAGCAGCTTGACACCTACAGGGACCGGTCAGCCCCAGCATTTT. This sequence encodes CASSLTPTGTGQPQHF.

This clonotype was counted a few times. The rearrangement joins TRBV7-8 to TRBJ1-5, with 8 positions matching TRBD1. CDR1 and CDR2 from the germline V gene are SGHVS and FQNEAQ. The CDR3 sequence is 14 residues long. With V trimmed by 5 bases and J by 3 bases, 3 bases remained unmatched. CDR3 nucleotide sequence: TGTGCCAGCAGCCTACAGGGGGTCAATCAGCCCCAGCATTTT. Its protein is CASSLQGVNQPQHF.

The CDR3 sequence: CASSPLGGRGNQPQHF. CDR3 DNA: TGTGCCAGCAGCCCTTTAGGAGGACGAGGCAATCAGCCCCAGCATTTT. The rearrangement joins TRBV7-2 to TRBJ1-5; D is uncertain. The CDR3 covers 16 residues. Germline V gene lookup returns CDR1 SGHTA and CDR2 FQGNSA. The V gene lost 5 bases and the J gene lost 2 bases, with 16 bases spanning the gap.

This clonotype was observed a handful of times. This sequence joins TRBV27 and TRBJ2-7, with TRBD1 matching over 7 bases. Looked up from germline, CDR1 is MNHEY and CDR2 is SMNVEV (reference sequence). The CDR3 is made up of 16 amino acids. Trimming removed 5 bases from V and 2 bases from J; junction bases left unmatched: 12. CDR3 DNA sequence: TGTGCCAGCAGTCTCACAACCGGGACAGTACCCTACGAGCAGTACGTC. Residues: CASSLTTGTVPYEQYV.

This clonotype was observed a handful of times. The CDR3 sequence: CASSSGTAGGGYTF. The CDR3 region has the DNA TGTGCCAGCAGCTCCGGGACGGCGGGGGGTGGCTACACCTTC. The rearrangement uses TRBV6-1 and TRBJ1-2; maybe TRBD1 (5 bases). CDR1 is MNHNS, CDR2 SASEGT, per germline. Trimming removed 6 bases from V and 7 bases from J, with 18 bases in between. CDR3 length: 14 amino acids.

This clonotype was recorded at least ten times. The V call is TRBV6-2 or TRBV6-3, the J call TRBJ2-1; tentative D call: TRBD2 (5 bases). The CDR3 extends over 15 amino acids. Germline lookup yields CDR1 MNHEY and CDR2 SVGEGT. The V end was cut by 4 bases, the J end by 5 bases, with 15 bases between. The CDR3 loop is CASSSLVGGHNEQFF. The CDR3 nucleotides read TGTGCCAGCAGTTCCCTTGTAGGAGGTCACAATGAGCAGTTCTTC.

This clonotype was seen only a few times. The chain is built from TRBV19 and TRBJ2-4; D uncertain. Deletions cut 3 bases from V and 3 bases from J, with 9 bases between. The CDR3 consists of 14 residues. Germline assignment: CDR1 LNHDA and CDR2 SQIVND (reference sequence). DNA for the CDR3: TGTGCCAGTAGTATCCGGGTCAACAAAAACATTCAGTACTTC. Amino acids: CASSIRVNKNIQYF.

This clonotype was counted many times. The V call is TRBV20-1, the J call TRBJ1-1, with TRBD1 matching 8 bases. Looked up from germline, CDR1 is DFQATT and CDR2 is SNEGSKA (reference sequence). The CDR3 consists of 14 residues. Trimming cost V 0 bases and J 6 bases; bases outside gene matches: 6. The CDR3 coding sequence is TGCAGTGCTAGAGAAAGGGGGACAGGAGCTGAAGCTTTCTTT. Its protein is CSARERGTGAEAFF.

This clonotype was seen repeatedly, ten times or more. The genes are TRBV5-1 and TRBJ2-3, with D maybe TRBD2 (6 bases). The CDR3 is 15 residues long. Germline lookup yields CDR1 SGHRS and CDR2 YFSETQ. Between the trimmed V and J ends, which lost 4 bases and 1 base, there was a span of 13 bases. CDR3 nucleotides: TGCGCCAGCAGCCCTCGGGGAGGAGGCACAGATACGCAGTATTTT. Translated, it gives CASSPRGGGTDTQYF.

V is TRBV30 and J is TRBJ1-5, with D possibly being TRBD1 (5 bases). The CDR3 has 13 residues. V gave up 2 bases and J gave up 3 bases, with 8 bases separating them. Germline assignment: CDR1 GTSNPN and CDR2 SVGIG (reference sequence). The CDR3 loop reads CAWSSGYNQPQHF. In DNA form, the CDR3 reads TGTGCCTGGAGTTCAGGGTACAATCAGCCCCAGCATTTT.

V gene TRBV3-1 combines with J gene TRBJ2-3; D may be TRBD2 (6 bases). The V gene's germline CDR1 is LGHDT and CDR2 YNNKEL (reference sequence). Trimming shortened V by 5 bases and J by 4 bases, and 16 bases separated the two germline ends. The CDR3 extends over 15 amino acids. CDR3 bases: TGTGCCAGCAGCAATGCCGCGGGGATGTCAGATACGCAGTATTTT. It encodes CASSNAAGMSDTQYF.

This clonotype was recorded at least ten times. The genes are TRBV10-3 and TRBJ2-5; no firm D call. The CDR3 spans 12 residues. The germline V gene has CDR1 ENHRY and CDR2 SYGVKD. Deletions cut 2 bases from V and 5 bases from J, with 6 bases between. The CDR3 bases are TGTGCCATCAGTGAGGTCGAGGAGACCCAGTACTTC. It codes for CAISEVEETQYF.

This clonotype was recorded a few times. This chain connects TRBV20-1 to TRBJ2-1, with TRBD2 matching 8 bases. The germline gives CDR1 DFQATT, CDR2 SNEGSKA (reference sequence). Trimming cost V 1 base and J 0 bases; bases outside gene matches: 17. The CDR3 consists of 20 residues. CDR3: CSARGQLMVAGKGSYNEQFF. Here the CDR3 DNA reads TGCAGTGCTAGAGGCCAATTGATGGTAGCGGGAAAGGGCTCCTACAATGAGCAGTTCTTC.

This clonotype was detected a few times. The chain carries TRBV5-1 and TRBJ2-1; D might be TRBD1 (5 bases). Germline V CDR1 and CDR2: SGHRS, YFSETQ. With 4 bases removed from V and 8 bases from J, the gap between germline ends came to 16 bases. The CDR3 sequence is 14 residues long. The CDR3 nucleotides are TGCGCCAGCAGCCCGTCAGACAGCCACGATGAGCAGTTCTTC. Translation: CASSPSDSHDEQFF.

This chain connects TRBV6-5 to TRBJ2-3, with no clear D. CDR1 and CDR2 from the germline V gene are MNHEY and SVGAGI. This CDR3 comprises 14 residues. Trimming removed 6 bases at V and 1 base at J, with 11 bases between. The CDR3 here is CASSQPRRTDTQYF. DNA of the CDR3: TGTGCCAGCAGCCAACCCCGTCGCACAGATACGCAGTATTTT.